A single sample gave rise to the 25 T cell receptor beta chains below, sequenced in a study of blood T cell repertoires in COVID-19. Profiling relied on immunoSEQ multiplex PCR, and the TCRdb table lists in-frame clones only, not all of them. In the table there are fewer than 200,000 clones, about 80% of which are singletons. Sequenced: peripheral blood. These TCRs come from a man aged 65-85 years with active or convalescent COVID-19.

The CDR3 spells CASSEVGSIDTQYF. The CDR3 DNA reads as TGTGCCAGCAGTGAAGTTGGGAGTATAGATACGCAGTATTTT. The chain couples TRBV6-1 to TRBJ2-3, with a weak D call TRBD2 (5 bases). Trimming removed 1 base at V and 5 bases at J, with 10 bases between. Germline lookup yields CDR1 MNHNS and CDR2 SASEGT. The CDR3 is 14 residues long.

The CDR3 DNA sequence: TGCGCCAGCAGCCCGGGACTAGCGGGAGGGGGTGGGGCCAACGTCCTGACTTTC. Translated: CASSPGLAGGGGANVLTF. V is TRBV4-1 and J is TRBJ2-6; 16 positions match TRBD2. Germline CDR1 reads MGHRA; CDR2 reads YSYEKL. Unmatched junction bases numbered 3, after V lost 4 bases and J lost 3 bases. CDR3 length: 18 residues.

This sequence joins TRBV28 and TRBJ2-7, with D perhaps matching TRBD2 (6 bases). The CDR3 loop spans 15 amino acids. The V gene lost 7 bases and the J gene lost 0 bases, with 16 bases spanning the gap. Germline V CDR1 and CDR2: MDHEN, SYDVKM. CDR3 loop: CASTPWAGSSYEQYF. The DNA for the CDR3 is TGTGCCAGCACCCCCTGGGCGGGGAGCTCCTACGAGCAGTACTTC.

The chain recombines TRBV6-5 with TRBJ2-3, with TRBD1 identical over 7 bases. Trimming at V came to 10 bases and at J to 0 bases, leaving 4 bases not matched to a gene. Germline V gene data show CDR1 as MNHEY and CDR2 as SVGAGI. The CDR3 has 13 residues. DNA for the CDR3: TGTGCCATCCGGGACAGCAGCACAGATACGCAGTATTTT. Protein sequence: CAIRDSSTDTQYF.

This clone has just a few counts. This chain joins TRBV27 and TRBJ1-4; 10 bases are shared with TRBD1. The CDR3 sequence is 15 residues long. With V trimmed by 5 bases and J by 6 bases, 6 bases remained unmatched. Germline CDR1 is MNHEY and CDR2 is SMNVEV (reference sequence). This CDR3 is CASSGGGQGYEKLFF. The DNA of the CDR3 is TGTGCCAGCAGTGGGGGGGGACAGGGGTATGAAAAACTGTTTTTT.

The chain joins TRBV28 to TRBJ1-3; possible D gene TRBD1, 6 bases. CDR1 is MDHEN, CDR2 SYDVKM, per germline. V dropped 6 bases and J dropped 3 bases, with 12 bases sitting between them. The CDR3 length is 14 residues. CDR3 nucleotides: TGTGCCAGCAGGGGGAGGGGGAGTGGAAACACCATATATTTT. It encodes CASRGRGSGNTIYF.

The chain employs TRBV29-1 and TRBJ1-2; 8 bases agree with TRBD1. The CDR3 is 13 amino acids. The J segment lost 4 bases and the V segment lost 7 bases, leaving 8 bases of the junction unmatched. CDR1 and CDR2 from the germline V gene are SQVTM and ANQGSEA. As DNA, the CDR3 is TGCAGCGACCAGGACAGGGTATTCTATGGCTACACCTTC. This translates into CSDQDRVFYGYTF.

This chain links TRBV5-8 with TRBJ1-1, with TRBD1 matching 7 bases. The J segment lost 13 bases and the V segment lost 0 bases, leaving 12 bases of the junction unmatched. Per the germline V gene, CDR1 is SGHTS and CDR2 is YDEGEE. The CDR3 totals 14 residues. CDR3 DNA: TGTGCCAGCAGCTTGGTCAGGGGGGCAGGGGTTGGTTTCTTT. Protein product: CASSLVRGAGVGFF.

The rearrangement joins TRBV12-3 or TRBV12-4 to TRBJ2-7; weak D call: TRBD1 (6 bases). This CDR3 region has 13 residues. V lost 3 bases to trimming and J lost 1 base, with 7 bases between them. The CDR3 is CASSFGQSYEQYF. CDR3 DNA sequence: TGTGCCAGCAGTTTTGGACAGTCCTACGAGCAGTACTTC.

The V gene is TRBV6-2 or TRBV6-3, the J gene TRBJ2-7; 8 bases fit TRBD1. The CDR3 covers 14 residues. With V trimmed by 4 bases and J by 3 bases, 5 bases remained unmatched. Germline V gives CDR1 MNHEY, CDR2 SVGEGT. The CDR3 sequence: CASSWTGWDYEQYF. In nucleotides, the CDR3 is TGTGCCAGCAGTTGGACAGGGTGGGACTACGAGCAGTACTTC.

This clone was observed once. This chain uses TRBV3-1 (or the pseudogene TRBV3-2) with TRBJ1-2, with D perhaps matching TRBD1 (5 bases). Germline V gene lookup returns CDR1 LGHDT and CDR2 YNNKEL (reference sequence). V gave up 5 bases and J gave up 8 bases, with 18 bases separating them. This CDR3 spans 14 amino acids. The CDR3, as DNA: TGTGCCAGCAGCTCCCTTCGGAGGGGAAGCGGCTACACCTTC. It translates to CASSSLRRGSGYTF.

V and J are TRBV3-1 (or the pseudogene TRBV3-2) and TRBJ2-1; no firm D call. Germline-derived CDR1 and CDR2 are LGHDT and YNNKEL (reference sequence). This CDR3 comprises 12 residues. V lost 6 bases and J lost 4, with 7 bases in between. The CDR3 DNA is TGTGCCAGCAGTCACAAGTACAATGAGCAGTTCTTC. Translating gives CASSHKYNEQFF.

In DNA form, the CDR3 reads TGTGCCAGCAGTGAATATGGACATCAGAACGAGCAGTACTTC. Its protein is CASSEYGHQNEQYF. The V and J genes are TRBV25-1 and TRBJ2-7, with a possible D match to TRBD1 (5 bases). Germline-derived CDR1 and CDR2 are MGHDK and SYGVNS. CDR3 length: 14 residues. Trimming took off 0 bases at V and 5 bases at J, with 11 bases between the two ends.

The rearrangement links TRBV6-2 or TRBV6-3 to TRBJ2-5, with D maybe TRBD1 (6 bases). The CDR3 consists of 13 residues. CDR1 and CDR2 from the germline V gene are MNHEY and SVGEGT. V lost 5 bases to trimming and J lost 5 bases, with 12 bases between them. CDR3 loop: CASSRNRVETQYF. The CDR3 nucleotides are TGTGCCAGCAGTAGGAACAGGGTTGAGACCCAGTACTTC.

The V gene is TRBV24-1, the J gene TRBJ2-2; TRBD1 aligns across 9 bases. CDR1 and CDR2 from the germline V gene are KGHDR and SFDVKD. The CDR3 has 15 amino acids. V lost 7 bases to trimming and J lost 3 bases; unmatched junction nucleotides: 5. The CDR3: CATSPGQGYTGELFF. The CDR3 DNA reads as TGTGCCACCAGCCCGGGACAGGGATACACCGGGGAGCTGTTTTTT.

V is TRBV1 and J is TRBJ2-7; the table's D call, TRBD2, has no DNA check behind it. TRBV1 is termed a pseudogene. This CDR3 spans 15 amino acids. CDR3 in DNA: TGCACCAGCAGCCAAGATAAGCGGGGGAGTAACGAGCAGTACTTC. It codes for CTSSQDKRGSNEQYF.

V usage is TRBV7-8 and J usage is TRBJ1-5, with unresolved D. The CDR3 has 17 residues. Deletions cut 4 bases from V and 0 bases from J, with 16 bases between. The V gene's germline CDR1 is SGHVS and CDR2 FQNEAQ. The CDR3 region has the DNA TGTGCCAGCAGCTATAAATCGGAGGTTACTAGCAATCAGCCCCAGCATTTT. Encoded protein: CASSYKSEVTSNQPQHF.

Written as DNA, the CDR3 is TGCGCCAGCAGCTTGGGGTGGGTAGCATCTGGTGATACGCAGTATTTT. Amino acids: CASSLGWVASGDTQYF. The gene calls are TRBV5-1 and TRBJ2-3; the D is unclear. V was shortened by 0 bases and J by 6 bases, with 17 bases between the two germline ends. This CDR3 is built from 16 residues. CDR1 and CDR2 (germline): SGHRS, YFSETQ.

This clone was seen at least ten times. The V call is TRBV11-2, the J call TRBJ1-3, with TRBD1 as a possible D gene (5 bases). V dropped 0 bases and J dropped 3 bases, with 9 bases sitting between them. The germline V gene encodes CDR1 SGHAT and CDR2 FQNNGV. This CDR3 spans 15 amino acids. CDR3 bases: TGTGCCAGCAGCTTAGAGGGACTGCTTGGAAACACCATATATTTT. Its translation: CASSLEGLLGNTIYF.

Notes on this clone: One end of the junction fails to match germline, which may point to a read error. This chain connects TRBV7-7 to TRBJ2-5; D possibly corresponds to TRBD2 (7 bases). Germline CDR1 reads SSHAT; CDR2 reads FNYEAQ (reference sequence). The CDR3 runs 15 residues. CDR3 DNA sequence: TGTGCTAGCAGCCTCGGGGGGCGCGCAGAGGAGACCCAGTACTTC. It specifies CASSLGGRAEETQYF.

The genes are TRBV3-1 (or the pseudogene TRBV3-2) and TRBJ1-4; D perhaps matches TRBD1 (5 bases). The CDR3 length is 16 residues. Germline CDR1 reads LGHDT; CDR2 reads YNNKEL (reference sequence). Trimming pared 5 bases from V and 0 bases from J, leaving 13 bases between. The CDR3 sequence: CASSYGDRTTNEKLFF. Here the CDR3 DNA reads TGTGCCAGCAGCTATGGCGACAGAACAACTAATGAAAAACTGTTTTTT.

This clone has more than one count but fewer than ten. The chain carries TRBV7-9 and TRBJ1-2, with 9 bases lining up with TRBD1. This CDR3 comprises 15 residues. Looked up from germline, CDR1 is SEHNR and CDR2 is FQNEAQ (reference sequence). Losses at the gene ends were 1 base for V and 8 bases for J; bases not matched to a gene: 8. CDR3 amino acids: CASSLDRGRKGGYTF. In nucleotides, the CDR3 is TGTGCCAGCAGCTTAGACAGGGGGCGCAAAGGCGGCTACACCTTC. Filled out from reference TRBV7-9 and TRBJ1-2, the complete variable domain reads DTGVSQNPRHKITKRGQNVTFRCDPISEHNRLYWYRQTLGQGPEFLTYFQNEAQLEKSRLLSDRFSAERPKGSFSTLEIQRTEQGDSAMYLCASSLDRGRKGGYTFGSGTRLTVV.

This chain joins TRBV19 and TRBJ1-1; D perhaps matches TRBD1 (6 bases). The CDR3 totals 14 residues. Trimming cost V 3 bases and J 4 bases, with 12 bases left between them. The germline V gene encodes CDR1 LNHDA and CDR2 SQIVND (reference sequence). This CDR3 is CASSMTGGRTEAFF. The DNA of the CDR3 is TGTGCCAGTAGTATGACAGGCGGTCGCACTGAAGCTTTCTTT.

The V and J genes are TRBV6-5 and TRBJ1-4; D possibly corresponds to TRBD1 (5 bases). Germline V gene lookup returns CDR1 MNHEY and CDR2 SVGAGI. This CDR3 has 15 amino acids. V lost 0 bases and J lost 7, with 12 bases in between. The CDR3 DNA reads TGTGCCAGCAGTTACTCGGGGGGGTCGGGTGAAAAACTGTTTTTT. Its protein is CASSYSGGSGEKLFF.

This chain joins TRBV14 and TRBJ1-6; D might be TRBD1 (6 bases). Trimming took 4 bases from V and 14 from J, leaving 18 bases between them. The CDR3 covers 14 residues. Germline lookup yields CDR1 SGHDN and CDR2 FVKESK. The CDR3 region is CASSPAGPTGTLHF. The CDR3 nucleotides read TGTGCCAGCAGCCCGGCAGGCCCTACAGGGACCCTCCACTTT.